This passage covers 20 T cell receptor beta chains from one sample sequenced in a study of blood T cell repertoires in COVID-19 (dated by TCRdb to 2018 to 2020). The method behind the library was the immunoSEQ multiplex PCR assay. Held by TCRdb, this immuneACCESS table contains in-frame sequences only and omits some clones. Under half of the omission traces to an unresolved V gene where checked; the cause of the rest is unknown. Here the sample has some 330,000 clones; more than 85% occur a single time. The ten largest account for 18% of the sample. Sequenced: PBMCs or T cells enriched from blood (not recorded which). The source of these receptors is a woman aged 25 to 39 who had recovered from COVID-19.

This chain connects TRBV20-1 to TRBJ1-1; D is uncertain. With 7 bases removed from V and 1 base from J, the gap between germline ends came to 7 bases. CDR1 is DFQATT, CDR2 SNEGSKA, per germline (reference sequence). This CDR3 is built from 11 residues. CDR3: CSVNRNTEAFF. In nucleotides, the CDR3 is TGCAGTGTTAACAGGAACACTGAAGCTTTCTTT.

V is TRBV18 and J is TRBJ1-2, with unresolved D. The CDR3 extends over 15 amino acids. Germline CDR1 is KGHSH and CDR2 is LQKENI. V lost 1 base to trimming and J lost 0 bases, with 9 bases between them. CDR3 sequence: CASSPRETPNYGYTF. CDR3 in DNA: TGTGCCAGCTCACCACGAGAAACTCCTAACTATGGCTACACCTTC. Looking up the rest from reference TRBV18 and TRBJ1-2 gives the full variable domain: NAGVMQNPRHLVRRRGQEARLRCSPMKGHSHVYWYRQLPEEGLKFMVYLQKENIIDESGMPKERFSAEFPKEGPSILRIQQVVRGDSAAYFCASSPRETPNYGYTFGSGTRLTVV.

This chain connects TRBV5-3 to TRBJ2-7; D remains unclear. TRBV5-3 is noted as an ORF with a role that remains uncertain. Deletions cut 5 bases from V and 0 bases from J, with 15 bases between. The CDR3 covers 15 residues. The DNA for the CDR3 is TGTGCCAGAAGGGTGAGAACAGTCAACTCCTACGAGCAGTACTTC. This encodes CARRVRTVNSYEQYF.

The V gene is TRBV27, the J gene TRBJ2-3; TRBD2 might be the D (6 bases). Trimming shortened V by 0 bases and J by 5 bases, and 12 bases separated the two germline ends. The CDR3 length is 15 residues. Germline CDR1 and CDR2: MNHEY and SMNVEV (reference sequence). This CDR3 reads CASSLSGNGRDTQYF. The CDR3 nucleotides read TGTGCCAGCAGTTTATCTGGCAACGGGAGAGATACGCAGTATTTT.

J is TRBJ2-1 and V is TRBV19; possible D gene TRBD2, 5 bases. Trimming took off 4 bases at V and 10 bases at J, with 17 bases between the two ends. This CDR3 has 14 residues. CDR1 and CDR2 (germline): LNHDA, SQIVND (reference sequence). CDR3 coding DNA: TGTGCCAGTAGTAAAGAGGCGGGCCGTCGCGAGCAGTTCTTC. Its translation: CASSKEAGRREQFF.

The chain uses TRBV2 and TRBJ1-1; a possible D gene is TRBD1 (6 bases). CDR3 length: 13 residues. Looked up from germline, CDR1 is SNHLY and CDR2 is FYNNEI. V lost 6 bases and J lost 4, with 12 bases in between. CDR3 bases: TGTGCCAGCAGACAGGGTCCCGGCACTGAAGCTTTCTTT. Translation: CASRQGPGTEAFF.

The count of this clone is one. The V call is TRBV4-2, the J call TRBJ1-2; 9 nucleotides match TRBD1. The CDR3 extends over 16 amino acids. After removal of 1 base from V and 3 bases from J, the junction contained 6 bases not matched to a gene. Germline V gene sequence: CDR1 LGHNA, CDR2 YNFKEQ. The CDR3 reads CASSQAQTGGYYGYTF. The CDR3 nucleotides are TGTGCCAGCAGCCAAGCCCAGACAGGGGGTTACTATGGCTACACCTTC.

The chain couples TRBV5-1 to TRBJ2-2; 7 nucleotides line up with TRBD1. The V segment lost 4 bases and the J segment 3 bases; nucleotides outside the gene matches: 3. Germline V lookup: CDR1 SGHRS, CDR2 YFSETQ. CDR3 size: 14 residues. The CDR3 DNA sequence: TGCGCCAGCAGCCCGGGACAGCACACCGGGGAGCTGTTTTTT. It yields the protein CASSPGQHTGELFF.

V usage is TRBV4-1 and J usage is TRBJ2-1, with 8 bases fitting TRBD2. The V and J ends lost 4 bases and 0 bases, in that order; junction bases with no gene match: 2. The CDR3 is 15 amino acids. The germline V gene has CDR1 MGHRA and CDR2 YSYEKL. This CDR3 is CASSPGGGSYNEQFF. Here the CDR3 DNA reads TGCGCCAGCAGCCCCGGGGGGGGCTCCTACAATGAGCAGTTCTTC.

Notes on this clone: Additional DNA sequences in this sample encode the identical CDR3. The chain couples TRBV4-1 to TRBJ2-7, with 10 bases matching TRBD1. The CDR3 sequence is 14 residues long. The germline V gene has CDR1 MGHRA and CDR2 YSYEKL. V lost 4 bases, J lost 2 bases, and 2 bases stayed unmatched. The chain's CDR3 is CASSRGQGTYEQYF. For the CDR3, the DNA is TGCGCCAGCAGCCGGGGACAGGGGACCTACGAGCAGTACTTC.

The chain carries TRBV15 and TRBJ1-2, with D possibly TRBD1 on 5 matching bases. The germline V gene has CDR1 LNHNV and CDR2 YYDKDF (reference sequence). The CDR3 spans 17 residues. V dropped 7 bases and J dropped 5 bases, with 26 bases sitting between them. CDR3 nucleotides: TGTGCCACCACCAGGGATTCTTTACAGGTGGATCGTTATGGCTACACCTTC. Protein sequence: CATTRDSLQVDRYGYTF.

The rearrangement joins TRBV27 to TRBJ2-5; D is ambiguous. The CDR3 loop spans 14 amino acids. Germline V gene lookup returns CDR1 MNHEY and CDR2 SMNVEV (reference sequence). Trimming pared 5 bases from V and 2 bases from J, leaving 12 bases between. CDR3 in amino acids: CASSPRVPQETQYF. CDR3 DNA: TGTGCCAGCAGTCCCCGGGTCCCACAAGAGACCCAGTACTTC.

This chain uses TRBV6-5 with TRBJ2-7; a possible D gene is TRBD1 (6 bases). From germline, CDR1 is MNHEY and CDR2 SVGAGI. Trimming left V 11 bases short and J 2 bases short, with 16 bases between. The CDR3 is made up of 13 amino acids. CDR3 sequence reads: CAVLRDTTYEQYF. The CDR3, as DNA: TGTGCCGTCCTCCGGGACACCACCTACGAGCAGTACTTC.

The CDR3 protein is CASSQEAGAATEAFF. Written as DNA, the CDR3 is TGCGCCAGCAGCCAGGAAGCGGGGGCGGCCACTGAAGCTTTCTTT. The J gene is TRBJ1-1, the V gene TRBV5-1, with D maybe TRBD1 (6 bases). This CDR3 is 15 amino acids long. The germline V gene has CDR1 SGHRS and CDR2 YFSETQ. V was trimmed by 4 bases and J by 4 bases, leaving 17 bases between them.

J is TRBJ2-1 and V is TRBV27, with TRBD2 matching over 8 bases. The junction had 12 bases not matched to a gene; V was cut back by 6 bases and J by 8 bases. Germline V CDR1 and CDR2: MNHEY, SMNVEV (reference sequence). CDR3 length equals 15 residues. CDR3 coding DNA: TGTGCCAGCAGCCGACGGTACGGGAGGGGGGATGAGCAGTTCTTC. It codes for CASSRRYGRGDEQFF.

The chain couples TRBV3-1 (or the pseudogene TRBV3-2) to TRBJ2-3; 9 bases match TRBD2. The CDR3 runs to 14 residues. The germline V gene has CDR1 LGHDT and CDR2 YNNKEL (reference sequence). The V segment lost 7 bases and the J segment 0 bases; nucleotides outside the gene matches: 2. The CDR3 protein is CASKREASTDTQYF. The CDR3 nucleotides read TGTGCCAGCAAGCGGGAGGCAAGCACAGATACGCAGTATTTT.

This chain uses TRBV28 with TRBJ2-2, with a possible D match to TRBD2 (6 bases). Trimming pared 2 bases from V and 7 bases from J, leaving 17 bases between. The germline V gene encodes CDR1 MDHEN and CDR2 SYDVKM. CDR3 length: 16 residues. CDR3 region: CASSLHLEGPGGELFF. DNA for the CDR3: TGTGCCAGCAGTTTACATTTGGAGGGTCCGGGCGGGGAGCTGTTTTTT.

The gene calls are TRBV12-3 or TRBV12-4 and TRBJ1-1; a weak D match, TRBD1 (5 bases). The V gene lost 3 bases and the J gene lost 11 bases, with 16 bases spanning the gap. This CDR3 is 13 amino acids long. In DNA form, the CDR3 reads TGTGCCAGCAGTTTCATTGAGGCAGGGTGGGCTTTCTTT. Translating gives CASSFIEAGWAFF.

The chain couples TRBV2 to TRBJ1-6; TRBD1 aligns across 7 bases. The junction had 5 bases not matched to a gene; V was cut back by 7 bases and J by 5 bases. Germline CDR1 and CDR2: SNHLY and FYNNEI. This CDR3 is 14 amino acids long. CDR3 coding DNA: TGTGCCAGCACCCGGGACAGCAATAATTCACCCCTCCACTTT. Translated: CASTRDSNNSPLHF.

V and J are TRBV7-9 and TRBJ2-1, with 13 bases lining up with TRBD2. The CDR3 runs to 17 residues. J gave up 3 bases and V 2 bases, and 4 bases lay outside the gene matches. Germline V gene lookup returns CDR1 SEHNR and CDR2 FQNEAQ (reference sequence). DNA of the CDR3: TGTGCCAGCAGCTTATTAGGACTAGCGGGGGTCTACAATGAGCAGTTCTTC. Protein sequence: CASSLLGLAGVYNEQFF.